The 28 T cell receptor beta chains in this list originate from one sample, sequenced in a study of CD8 T cells in ankylosing spondylitis. General observations from the study: Seemingly distinctive of ankylosing spondylitis blood was a TCR beta motif formed by eight highly homologous variants.

TCRdb redid the calling of the 5' RACE reads with MiXCR, one entry per CDR3 protein. The sample holds 350,000 to 550,000 distinct CDR3 sequences, 25% to 30% seen once. Their cognate antigens are unknown. Source material: blood, either unsorted or a sorted T cell fraction (not recorded which). These receptors were collected from a male donor with ankylosing spondylitis.

The chain couples TRBV7-2 to TRBJ2-1, with 7 bases matching TRBD2. The CDR3 is 14 amino acids. Germline V lookup: CDR1 SGHTA, CDR2 FQGNSA. V shed 4 bases and J 3 bases; nucleotides not matched to a gene: 3. DNA of the CDR3: TGTGCCAGCAGCTCGGGACTAAACTACAATGAGCAGTTCTTC. It is translated as CASSSGLNYNEQFF.

The rearrangement joins TRBV4-2 to TRBJ1-1; no firm D call. The germline gives CDR1 LGHNA, CDR2 YNFKEQ. The CDR3 covers 13 residues. V shed 4 bases and J shed 5 bases, with 11 bases lying between them. The CDR3 nucleotides are TGTGCCAGCAGCCTTACCGTAGGGACTGAAGCTTTCTTT. As protein: CASSLTVGTEAFF.

The rearrangement joins TRBV12-3 or TRBV12-4 to TRBJ2-1, with 9 bases identical to TRBD2. V shed 4 bases and J 8 bases; nucleotides not matched to a gene: 6. This CDR3 spans 14 amino acids. CDR3: CASSSGLAIDEQFF. The DNA for the CDR3 is TGTGCCAGCAGTTCCGGACTAGCGATCGATGAGCAGTTCTTC.

The chain joins TRBV20-1 to TRBJ2-1; D is possibly TRBD1 (9 bases). Deletions cut 7 bases from V and 0 bases from J, with 25 bases between. CDR3 length: 18 amino acids. The V gene's germline CDR1 is DFQATT and CDR2 SNEGSKA (reference sequence). Written as DNA, the CDR3 is TGCAGTGGCGCCGGGACAGGGAGGGGACTAGTCTCCTACAATGAGCAGTTCTTC. It encodes CSGAGTGRGLVSYNEQFF.

This clonotype has a handful of counts. The V and J genes are TRBV6-1 and TRBJ1-4; 9 bases agree with TRBD1. In germline, CDR1 is MNHNS, CDR2 SASEGT. CDR3 length: 16 residues. Trimming removed 5 bases from V and 5 bases from J; junction bases left unmatched: 9. DNA of the CDR3: TGTGCCAGCAGTCCGACAGGGGGGGATATGAATGAAAAACTGTTTTTT. Protein product: CASSPTGGDMNEKLFF.

This chain connects TRBV11-3 to TRBJ1-2, with D possibly matching TRBD1 (5 bases). CDR1 SGHNT and CDR2 YENEEA come from the germline V gene. The CDR3 runs 13 residues. V lost 3 bases and J lost 8, with 13 bases in between. The CDR3 DNA is TGTGCCAGCAGCTTGACCTCAGGGTCCGGCTACACCTTC. Translated: CASSLTSGSGYTF.

The chain recombines TRBV5-1 with TRBJ2-1, with 7 bases that match TRBD1. The CDR3 runs 13 residues. Germline lookup yields CDR1 SGHRS and CDR2 YFSETQ. The junction had 3 bases not matched to a gene; V was cut back by 3 bases and J by 6 bases. For the CDR3, the DNA is TGCGCCAGCAGCTGGACAGGACCCAATGAGCAGTTCTTC. This codes for CASSWTGPNEQFF.

This clonotype was seen a handful of times. The rearrangement joins TRBV20-1 to TRBJ2-3; perhaps TRBD1 as D (6 bases). Germline CDR1 DFQATT, CDR2 SNEGSKA (reference sequence). There are 15 residues in the CDR3. The V end was cut by 1 base, the J end by 2 bases, with 13 bases between. DNA for the CDR3: TGCAGTGCTAGAGGTGTTGGGGGCCTCACAGATACGCAGTATTTT. Translating gives CSARGVGGLTDTQYF.

DNA of the CDR3: TGCAGTGCTCCTAGCGGAAGGGTAGATACGCAGTATTTT. Protein: CSAPSGRVDTQYF. V is TRBV20-1 and J is TRBJ2-3, with 7 bases that match TRBD2. The CDR3 length is 13 residues. The germline gives CDR1 DFQATT, CDR2 SNEGSKA (reference sequence). The trim removed 5 bases at V and 5 bases at J, leaving 7 bases unmatched.

This clonotype has only a few counts. The V gene is TRBV28, the J gene TRBJ1-2, with D possibly TRBD1 on 6 matching bases. Between the trimmed V and J ends, which lost 5 bases and 6 bases, there was a span of 10 bases. The CDR3 loop spans 12 amino acids. Germline assignment: CDR1 MDHEN and CDR2 SYDVKM. CDR3 bases: TGTGCCAGCAGTACAGGGTTGGATGGCTACACCTTC. Its translation is CASSTGLDGYTF.

The chain uses TRBV15 and TRBJ2-5; 9 bases are a match to TRBD2. The ends lost 5 bases at V and 5 bases at J; junction bases unmatched: 9. Germline values: CDR1 LNHNV, CDR2 YYDKDF (reference sequence). This CDR3 is built from 15 residues. The CDR3 DNA reads as TGTGCCACCAGCGATAATAGCGGGAGTACGGAGACCCAGTACTTC. Its translation: CATSDNSGSTETQYF.

This clonotype was counted a single time. V is TRBV3-1 and J is TRBJ1-1; D is unclear. The CDR3 covers 14 residues. The ends were cut back, 3 bases at V and 0 bases at J, with 8 bases in the middle. Germline V CDR1 and CDR2: LGHDT, YNNKEL (reference sequence). Written as DNA, the CDR3 is TGTGCCAGCAGCCAGATAGCTATGAACACTGAAGCTTTCTTT. Its translation is CASSQIAMNTEAFF.

The chain is built from TRBV2 and TRBJ1-1, with TRBD1 as a possible D gene (6 bases). The V and J ends lost 8 bases and 5 bases respectively, with 18 bases between them. The CDR3 is made up of 14 amino acids. Germline CDR1 and CDR2: SNHLY and FYNNEI. The CDR3 coding sequence is TGTGCCAGCGCCTCTAGGGGGGGCGGGACTGAAGCTTTCTTT. Protein: CASASRGGGTEAFF.

The genes are TRBV7-2 and TRBJ2-7; D unclear. The CDR3 length is 12 residues. The germline V and J ends were trimmed by 2 bases and 5 bases, with 7 bases remaining between them. Germline CDR1 is SGHTA and CDR2 is FQGNSA. For the CDR3, the DNA is TGTGCCAGCAGCTTAATTGGGGACGAGCAGTACTTC. This translates into CASSLIGDEQYF.

The chain recombines TRBV2 with TRBJ2-1; 8 positions agree with TRBD1. Germline assignment: CDR1 SNHLY and CDR2 FYNNEI. V trimming: 2 bases; J trimming: 13 bases; junction bases outside the gene matches: 4. This CDR3 has 12 residues. CDR3 region: CASSERDRHQFF. Written as DNA, the CDR3 is TGTGCCAGCAGTGAAAGGGACAGGCACCAGTTCTTC.

The rearrangement uses TRBV15 and TRBJ2-4, with unresolved D. Germline V gene sequence: CDR1 LNHNV, CDR2 YYDKDF (reference sequence). Trimming cost V 1 base and J 0 bases, with 16 bases left between them. The length of the CDR3 is 18 residues. In DNA, the CDR3 is TGTGCCACCAGCAGAGTGCAGGTTGAGTCCTTAGCCAAAAACATTCAGTACTTC. Protein product: CATSRVQVESLAKNIQYF.

This clonotype was observed a handful of times. This sequence joins TRBV6-2 or TRBV6-3 and TRBJ2-2; no definite D call. This CDR3 is 11 amino acids long. Trimming stripped 6 bases from V and 6 bases from J, with 5 bases between. Germline V gene data show CDR1 as MNHEY and CDR2 as SVGEGT. The CDR3: CASRSAGELFF. In nucleotides, the CDR3 is TGTGCCAGCAGGTCGGCCGGGGAGCTGTTTTTT.

In its sample, this clonotype was seen many times. V gene TRBV10-3 combines with J gene TRBJ2-1; 9 bases map to TRBD2. The V gene's germline CDR1 is ENHRY and CDR2 SYGVKD. This CDR3 contains 15 residues. The trim removed 3 bases at V and 5 bases at J, leaving 5 bases unmatched. The CDR3 DNA sequence: TGTGCCATCAGTGACGCTAGCGGGGCCCACAATGAGCAGTTCTTC. Its protein is CAISDASGAHNEQFF.

A few counts support this clonotype. The chain couples TRBV29-1 to TRBJ2-7; the match to TRBD2 covers 10 bases. CDR1 and CDR2 from the germline V gene are SQVTM and ANQGSEA. Germline trimming cut 4 bases from V and 6 bases from J; bases unmatched to any gene: 6. CDR3 length: 13 amino acids. This chain's CDR3 is CSVGLAGLGEQYF. For the CDR3, the DNA is TGCAGCGTTGGACTAGCGGGTTTGGGCGAGCAGTACTTC.

Worth noting for this clonotype: The germline gene is not matched at one end of the junction; a read error may be the cause. The chain is built from TRBV20-1 and TRBJ2-5, with TRBD1 identical over 7 bases. Germline loops: CDR1 DFQATT, CDR2 SNEGSKA (reference sequence). This CDR3 spans 13 amino acids. The CDR3 loop is CSARMTGRETQYF. The CDR3 DNA reads TGCAGTGCTAGAATGACAGGGAGAGAGACCCAATACTTC.

The chain links TRBV12-3 or TRBV12-4 to TRBJ1-5, with D perhaps matching TRBD1 (6 bases). The CDR3 spans 14 residues. Trimming took off 7 bases at V and 6 bases at J, with 16 bases between the two ends. CDR3 coding DNA: TGTGCCAGCACCCAACAGGGTTGGAGTCAGCCCCAGCATTTT. Translated, it gives CASTQQGWSQPQHF.

This clonotype was seen repeatedly, ten times or more. V and J are TRBV4-2 and TRBJ2-2; D ambiguous. The ends were cut back, 0 bases at V and 1 base at J, with 12 bases in the middle. The CDR3 sequence is 17 residues long. Germline V lookup: CDR1 LGHNA, CDR2 YNFKEQ. The CDR3 nucleotides read TGTGCCAGCAGCCAAGAACGTGCGAAGGGGAACACCGGGGAGCTGTTTTTT. Its translation is CASSQERAKGNTGELFF.

This clonotype was recorded a few times. This chain joins TRBV24-1 and TRBJ2-1, with 9 bases aligning to TRBD2. The V and J ends lost 0 bases and 5 bases, in that order; junction bases with no gene match: 4. CDR3 length: 16 amino acids. Looked up from germline, CDR1 is KGHDR and CDR2 is SFDVKD. The CDR3 protein is CATSDLRSGSHNEQFF. The CDR3, as DNA: TGTGCCACCAGTGATTTGCGTAGCGGGAGTCACAATGAGCAGTTCTTC.

The chain combines TRBV19 with TRBJ2-1; possible D gene TRBD2, 5 bases. Germline CDR1 LNHDA, CDR2 SQIVND (reference sequence). The ends were cut back, 3 bases at V and 10 bases at J, with 13 bases in the middle. The CDR3 totals 13 residues. The CDR3 loop is CASSIFRGNEQFF. The CDR3 DNA reads as TGTGCCAGTAGTATTTTTCGAGGGAACGAGCAGTTCTTC.

This chain uses TRBV29-1 with TRBJ2-2; 9 positions match TRBD1. After removal of 6 bases from V and 3 bases from J, the junction contained 5 bases not matched to a gene. CDR3 size: 14 residues. Germline V gene lookup returns CDR1 SQVTM and CDR2 ANQGSEA. The CDR3 here is CSVGRDRDTGELFF. CDR3 bases: TGCAGCGTCGGCCGGGACAGGGACACCGGGGAGCTGTTTTTT.

This clonotype occurred a few times. The V and J genes are TRBV5-6 and TRBJ2-7, with unresolved D. The CDR3 extends over 15 amino acids. V was cut by 1 base and J by 4 bases, with 15 bases left in between. Germline V lookup: CDR1 SGHDT, CDR2 YYEEEE. In nucleotides, the CDR3 is TGTGCCAGCAGCTTGAAGGCAGCCGAAGCTTACGAGCAGTACGTC. Its translation: CASSLKAAEAYEQYV.

This chain links TRBV10-2 with TRBJ2-5, with 8 bases identical to TRBD2. Germline V gene lookup returns CDR1 WSHSY and CDR2 SAAADI. J gave up 2 bases and V 6 bases, and 8 bases lay outside the gene matches. This CDR3 region has 15 residues. CDR3 in amino acids: CASRVGTSKQETQYF. CDR3 coding DNA: TGCGCCAGCAGAGTCGGGACTAGTAAGCAAGAGACCCAGTACTTC.

This rearrangement joins TRBV18 to TRBJ1-1; D ambiguous. Germline V gives CDR1 KGHSH, CDR2 LQKENI. The CDR3 totals 14 residues. V was pared by 6 bases and J by 1 base, with 12 bases between. CDR3 in amino acids: CASSTTESNTEAFF. As DNA, the CDR3 is TGTGCCAGCTCGACCACTGAATCGAACACTGAAGCTTTCTTT.